What follows are 10 T cell receptor beta chains derived from one specimen sequenced in a study of control samples from healthy donors and cancer patients. Libraries were prepared by immunoSEQ multiplex PCR; TCRdb keeps only in-frame clonotypes and omits some of them. This table has over 80,000 clones, roughly 91% appearing once. The sample was blood. The source is a man younger than 45 in good health.

The genes are TRBV19 and TRBJ1-2; unclear D gene. The germline V gene encodes CDR1 LNHDA and CDR2 SQIVND (reference sequence). V lost 4 bases, J lost 4 bases, and 13 bases lay in between. This CDR3 contains 14 residues. This chain's CDR3 is CASSTGNSFYGYTF. The CDR3 region has the DNA TGTGCCAGTAGTACGGGGAACAGCTTCTATGGCTACACCTTC. Full variable domain (outside the CDR3, taken from reference TRBV19 and TRBJ1-2): DGGITQSPKYLFRKEGQNVTLSCEQNLNHDAMYWYRQDPGQGLRLIYYSQIVNDFQKGDIAEGYSVSREKKESFPLTVTSAQKNPTAFYLCASSTGNSFYGYTFGSGTRLTVV.

The CDR3 DNA reads as TGTGCCAGCAGCGCCGCGGGGGTGACGGAAAAACTGTTTTTT. Its translation is CASSAAGVTEKLFF. The chain uses TRBV9 and TRBJ1-4, with D possibly matching TRBD1 (5 bases). V was cut by 3 bases and J by 8 bases, with 14 bases left in between. The CDR3 is 14 amino acids. Germline V gene data show CDR1 as SGDLS and CDR2 as YYNGEE.

The chain recombines TRBV2 with TRBJ2-5; 10 nucleotides line up with TRBD1. CDR1 is SNHLY and CDR2 is FYNNEI in the germline V gene. The CDR3 is 15 amino acids. The junction had 8 bases not matched to a gene; V was cut back by 8 bases and J by 2 bases. The CDR3 DNA is TGTGCCAGCTGGGGACAGGGGCCTTCTCAAGAGACCCAGTACTTC. This encodes CASWGQGPSQETQYF.

The chain has TRBV5-1 and TRBJ1-2; D is perhaps TRBD1 (5 bases). Germline V gene sequence: CDR1 SGHRS, CDR2 YFSETQ. V was clipped by 4 bases and J by 5 bases, with 9 bases between them. The CDR3 sequence is 12 residues long. CDR3 region: CASSKGSYGYTF. CDR3 DNA sequence: TGCGCCAGCAGCAAGGGGTCTTATGGCTACACCTTC. Drawing the rest from reference TRBV5-1 and TRBJ1-2, the complete variable domain is KAGVTQTPRYLIKTRGQQVTLSCSPISGHRSVSWYQQTPGQGLQFLFEYFSETQRNKGNFPGRFSGRQFSNSRSEMNVSTLELGDSALYLCASSKGSYGYTFGSGTRLTVV.

The chain is built from TRBV10-3 and TRBJ1-1, with 7 nucleotides matching TRBD1. The CDR3 sequence is 14 residues long. J lost 5 bases, V lost 6 bases, and 9 bases had no gene match. Germline loops: CDR1 ENHRY, CDR2 SYGVKD. The CDR3 bases are TGTGCCATCAGACCCACAGGGGATGGTACTGAAGCTTTCTTT. Protein: CAIRPTGDGTEAFF.

The chain combines TRBV5-1 with TRBJ2-2; D is uncertain. CDR1 is SGHRS, CDR2 YFSETQ, per germline. This CDR3 is 15 amino acids long. Trimming took off 0 bases at V and 3 bases at J, with 9 bases between the two ends. The DNA of the CDR3 is TGCGCCAGCAGCTTGGCCCCCATCGACACCGGGGAGCTGTTTTTT. Its protein product is CASSLAPIDTGELFF.

This sequence joins TRBV6-7 and TRBJ2-1, with unresolved D. TRBV6-7 falls under the ORF class, with uncertain function. Deletions cut 6 bases from V and 4 bases from J, with 10 bases between. This CDR3 is built from 13 residues. CDR3 in amino acids: CASSLSHYNEQFF. DNA for the CDR3: TGTGCCAGCAGCCTGAGTCATTACAATGAGCAGTTCTTC.

The gene calls are TRBV7-9 and TRBJ1-1; a weak D match, TRBD1 (6 bases). Germline lookup yields CDR1 SEHNR and CDR2 FQNEAQ (reference sequence). V was cut by 5 bases and J by 11 bases, with 21 bases left in between. The CDR3 is 14 residues long. The CDR3 is CASSPDPRGGQAFF. CDR3 nucleotide sequence: TGTGCCAGCAGCCCTGATCCACGAGGGGGTCAGGCTTTCTTT.

This sequence joins TRBV5-4 and TRBJ2-3; a possible D gene is TRBD2 (6 bases). The CDR3 runs 16 residues. CDR1 is SGHNT and CDR2 is YYREEE in the germline V gene (reference sequence). Trimming pared 6 bases from V and 0 bases from J, leaving 17 bases between. CDR3 loop: CASNVMTGTSTDTQYF. CDR3 coding DNA: TGTGCCAGCAACGTAATGACTGGGACTAGCACAGATACGCAGTATTTT.

The chain carries TRBV10-3 and TRBJ1-1, with 7 bases fitting TRBD1. CDR1 ENHRY and CDR2 SYGVKD come from the germline V gene. The CDR3 has 14 residues. Trimming took 6 bases from V and 0 from J; bases not matched to a gene: 4. CDR3 coding DNA: TGTGCCATCAGCCGGACAGGCATGAACACTGAAGCTTTCTTT. It encodes CAISRTGMNTEAFF.